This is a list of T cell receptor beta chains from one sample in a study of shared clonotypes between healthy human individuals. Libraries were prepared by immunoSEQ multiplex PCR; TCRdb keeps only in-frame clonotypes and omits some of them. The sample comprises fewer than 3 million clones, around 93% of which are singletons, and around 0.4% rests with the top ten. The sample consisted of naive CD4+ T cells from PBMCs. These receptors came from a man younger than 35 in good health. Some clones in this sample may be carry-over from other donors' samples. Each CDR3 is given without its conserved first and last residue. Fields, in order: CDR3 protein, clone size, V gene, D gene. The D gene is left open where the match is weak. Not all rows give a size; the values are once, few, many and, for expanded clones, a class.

ASSLFRAANTDTQY	-	TRBV7-9	-
ASSSLPGTGGGYT	-	TRBV7-6	-
ASRMSTLAKNIQY	-	TRBV5-1	-
ASSLARGIMNTEAF	-	TRBV5-4	-
ASSAGLGTGVNYGYT	-	TRBV9	TRBD1
ASSSTGDTGELF	-	TRBV7-3	TRBD1
ASSHEMGRSYEQY	-	TRBV7-9	-
ASSLGVTGNTIY	once	TRBV5-6	-
ASSLEYRGRASNEQF	-	TRBV7-9	-
ASSLGASGQETQY	-	TRBV5-1	TRBD2
ASSAPNLDSYGYT	-	TRBV18	-
ASDSDQETQY	-	TRBV2	-
ASSLANLGVLRGYT	-	TRBV5-6	-
ASSFGGSTGANVLT	-	TRBV5-1	-
ASSSGSHGELF	-	TRBV7-3	-
ASSPAGTEAF	once	TRBV11-2	-
SVIPGSNEKLF	-	TRBV29-1	-
ASSPRRQGRYEQY	-	TRBV5-1	-
ASSIRDSVGVKPQH	-	TRBV19	TRBD1
ASSLYGAGLNNEQF	-	TRBV5-1	-
ASSEVGSGGRYGYT	-	TRBV6-1	-
ASSLVVSSPGEQY	-	TRBV5-1	-
ASSYGSPIMNTEAF	-	TRBV19	-
AISGTGIFTDGYT	-	TRBV10-3	TRBD1
ASSRQGSLGNTEAF	-	TRBV7-9	-
ASGPYSTYEQY	-	TRBV7-9	-
ASSPRVGELF	-	TRBV18	-
ASSVGTGENQPQH	-	TRBV9	TRBD1
ASGRTGQKVDTQY	-	TRBV5-1	TRBD1
ARSGTGGRGYT	-	TRBV2	TRBD1
ASSPLGPGRDADTQY	-	TRBV23-1	-
ASSLVNTEAF	-	TRBV5-4	-
ASSLYTSSGANVLT	-	TRBV11-2	-
ASSLRGGSYEQY	-	TRBV6-5	TRBD2
ASSRATGSTGELF	-	TRBV5-4	-
ASSLVSGASYEQY	-	TRBV11-2	-
ASNTVYQETQY	-	TRBV2	-
ASSVVGTGGLF	once	TRBV9	TRBD1
ASVVLAGVYNEQF	-	TRBV2	TRBD2
ASRWDRGTYEQY	-	TRBV2	TRBD1